This T cell receptor beta chain was found in a study of shared clonotypes between healthy human individuals. About the study: A few men and a couple of women, aged 18 to 49, were donors.

The protocol was immunoSEQ multiplex PCR, while the TCRdb copy is restricted to in-frame clones and leaves out a portion. The sample holds more than 400,000 clones; around 73% are singletons and the top ten take around 13%. This clone was detected once. Its antigen is unknown. The study's findings and limits: It was only blood that was sampled, and tissue repertoires likely differ.

Only Caucasian adults living in Nashville, Tennessee served as donors. This sequence was found in a woman in her forties in good health. Some clones in this sample may be carry-over from other donors' samples. Input material: PBMCs.

DNA of the CDR3: TGCGCCAGCAGCCACTGGAGGGATGAGACCCAGTACTTC. Its translation: CASSHWRDETQYF. V and J are TRBV4-3 and TRBJ2-5, with D tentatively TRBD2 (6 bases). CDR1 LGHNA and CDR2 YSLEER come from the germline V gene. This CDR3 spans 13 amino acids. V lost 3 bases to trimming and J lost 5 bases, with 10 bases between them.